The next 5 T cell receptor beta chains were all read from a single sample in a study of blood T cell repertoires in COVID-19. Generated by immunoSEQ multiplex PCR, the TCRdb table keeps only in-frame clones and is missing some. This table holds 75,000 to 85,000 clones, roughly four fifths found once. Sequencing was performed on peripheral blood. These receptors all stem from a human donor in a cohort sampled during active COVID-19.

The chain uses TRBV27 and TRBJ2-1; D might be TRBD1 (5 bases). The CDR3 extends over 14 amino acids. The V and J ends lost 5 bases and 1 base respectively, with 9 bases between them. Germline CDR1 MNHEY, CDR2 SMNVEV (reference sequence). Here the CDR3 reads CASSPGWSYNEQFF. CDR3 coding DNA: TGTGCCAGCAGTCCAGGGTGGTCCTACAATGAGCAGTTCTTC.

V usage is TRBV4-1 and J usage is TRBJ2-7, with D perhaps matching TRBD2 (5 bases). Between the trimmed V and J ends, which lost 8 bases and 5 bases, there was a span of 16 bases. The germline CDR1 and CDR2 sequences are MGHRA and YSYEKL. This CDR3 has 13 residues. Written as DNA, the CDR3 is TGCGCCAGCTCCAGGCGGGCCAAGGACGAGCAGTACTTC. This encodes CASSRRAKDEQYF.

Remarks on this clone: Other nucleotide sequences from this sample produce the same CDR3. J is TRBJ2-7 and V is TRBV29-1; a possible D gene is TRBD2 (5 bases). With 7 bases removed from V and 3 bases from J, the gap between germline ends came to 19 bases. Germline loops: CDR1 SQVTM, CDR2 ANQGSEA. CDR3 length: 14 amino acids. The CDR3 is CSAIRDRGFYEQYF. Written as DNA, the CDR3 is TGCAGCGCGATTAGGGATCGGGGATTCTACGAGCAGTACTTC.

This clone showed up just once. The CDR3 DNA is TGTGCCAGCAGCGTAGGCCCGGACACTGAAGCTTTCTTT. It is translated as CASSVGPDTEAFF. V is TRBV9 and J is TRBJ1-1, with no clear D. The germline V gene encodes CDR1 SGDLS and CDR2 YYNGEE. The CDR3 runs to 13 residues. With 0 bases removed from V and 3 bases from J, the gap between germline ends came to 6 bases.

As to this clone: Other DNA sequences in this specimen translate into the identical CDR3. This rearrangement joins TRBV7-2 to TRBJ2-7, with 10 bases matching TRBD1. Trimming at V came to 0 bases and at J to 2 bases, leaving 1 base not matched to a gene. The CDR3 is 15 residues long. Germline-derived CDR1 and CDR2 are SGHTA and FQGNSA. The CDR3 sequence: CASSLAGTGAYEQYF. CDR3 nucleotides: TGTGCCAGCAGCTTAGCCGGGACAGGGGCCTACGAGCAGTACTTC.